This T cell receptor (beta chain) was recovered during a study of OX40 agonist ivuxolimab in advanced cancers. This clone turned up a few times. Germline CDR1 is SGHTA and CDR2 is FQGTGA. The CDR3 is 14 amino acids. V was clipped by 2 bases and J by 9 bases, with 16 bases between them. Only in-frame clones appear in the TCRdb table, and some are missing; sequencing was by immunoSEQ multiplex PCR. The sample contains 60,000 to 80,000 clones, roughly 85% of which appear only once. The chain links TRBV7-3 to TRBJ1-1, with D perhaps TRBD1 (6 bases). The sequence was collected from an adult with an advanced solid tumor such as melanoma, head and neck, liver or kidney cancer. Sequenced material: CD4+ or CD8+ T cells sorted from blood, taken in a trial of the OX40 agonist ivuxolimab. The CDR3 reads CASSLDPLTGKAFF. CDR3 DNA: TGTGCCAGCAGCTTAGATCCTTTGACAGGCAAAGCTTTCTTT. Full variable domain (missing parts from reference TRBV7-3 and TRBJ1-1): GAGVSQTPSNKVTEKGKYVELRCDPISGHTALYWYRQSLGQGPEFLIYFQGTGAADDSGLPNDRFFAVRPEGSVSTLKIQRTERGDSAVYLCASSLDPLTGKAFFGQGTRLTVV.